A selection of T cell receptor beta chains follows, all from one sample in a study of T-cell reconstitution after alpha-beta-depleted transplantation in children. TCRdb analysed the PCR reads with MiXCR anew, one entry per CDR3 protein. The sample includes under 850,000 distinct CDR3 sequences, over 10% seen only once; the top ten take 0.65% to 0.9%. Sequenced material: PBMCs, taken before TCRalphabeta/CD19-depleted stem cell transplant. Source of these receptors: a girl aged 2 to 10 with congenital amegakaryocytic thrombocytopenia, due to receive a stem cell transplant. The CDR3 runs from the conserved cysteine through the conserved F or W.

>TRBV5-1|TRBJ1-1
CASSFGPPNTEAFF
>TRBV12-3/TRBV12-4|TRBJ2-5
CASSPRTVLETQYF
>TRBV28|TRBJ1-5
CASSLPPGGRGGSNQPQHF
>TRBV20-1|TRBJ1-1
CSPTMPNLNTEAFF
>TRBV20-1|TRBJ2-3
CSPLAGSTDTQYF
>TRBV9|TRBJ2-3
CASSVARLSTDTQYF
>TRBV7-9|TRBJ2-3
CASFLLDFTDTQYF
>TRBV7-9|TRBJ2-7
CASSSGTGLWRQYF
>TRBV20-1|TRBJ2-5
CSARDRGVVWKETQYF
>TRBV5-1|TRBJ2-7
CASSGEGRISSYEQYF
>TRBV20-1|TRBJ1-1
CSAGEAGGREEAFF
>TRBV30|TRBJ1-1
CAWTMTLNTEAFF